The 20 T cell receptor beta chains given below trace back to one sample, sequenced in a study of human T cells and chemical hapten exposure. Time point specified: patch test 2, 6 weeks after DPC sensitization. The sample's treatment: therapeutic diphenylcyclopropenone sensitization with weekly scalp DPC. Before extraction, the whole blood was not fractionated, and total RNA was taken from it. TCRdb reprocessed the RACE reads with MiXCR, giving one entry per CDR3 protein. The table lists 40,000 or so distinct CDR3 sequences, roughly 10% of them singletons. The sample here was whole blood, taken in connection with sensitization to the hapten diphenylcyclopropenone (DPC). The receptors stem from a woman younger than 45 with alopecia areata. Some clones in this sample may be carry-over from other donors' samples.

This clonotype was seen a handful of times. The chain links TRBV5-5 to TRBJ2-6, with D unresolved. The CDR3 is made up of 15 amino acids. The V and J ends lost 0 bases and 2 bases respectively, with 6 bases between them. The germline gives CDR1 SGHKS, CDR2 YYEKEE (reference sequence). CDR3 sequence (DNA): TGTGCCAGCAGCTTGGGCCCACCTGGGGCCAACGTCCTGACTTTC. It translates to CASSLGPPGANVLTF. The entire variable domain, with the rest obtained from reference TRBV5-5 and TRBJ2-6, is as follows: DAGVTQSPTHLIKTRGQQVTLRCSPISGHKSVSWYQQVLGQGPQFIFQYYEKEERGRGNFPDRFSARQFPNYSSELNVNALLLGDSALYLCASSLGPPGANVLTFGAGSRLTVL.

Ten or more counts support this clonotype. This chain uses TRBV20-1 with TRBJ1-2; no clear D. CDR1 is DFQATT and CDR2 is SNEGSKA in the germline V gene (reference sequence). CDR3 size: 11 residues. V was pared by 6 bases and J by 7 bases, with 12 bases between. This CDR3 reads CSARSGSGYTF. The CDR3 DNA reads TGCAGTGCCCGGTCCGGTTCTGGCTACACCTTC.

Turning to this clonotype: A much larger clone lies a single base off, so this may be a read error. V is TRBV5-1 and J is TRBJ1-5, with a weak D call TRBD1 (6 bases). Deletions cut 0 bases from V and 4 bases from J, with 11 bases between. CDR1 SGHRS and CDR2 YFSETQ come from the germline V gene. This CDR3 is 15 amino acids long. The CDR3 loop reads CASSLEGTNNQPQHF. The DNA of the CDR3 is TGCGCCAGCAGCTTGGAGGGGACAAATAATCAGCCCCAGCATTTT.

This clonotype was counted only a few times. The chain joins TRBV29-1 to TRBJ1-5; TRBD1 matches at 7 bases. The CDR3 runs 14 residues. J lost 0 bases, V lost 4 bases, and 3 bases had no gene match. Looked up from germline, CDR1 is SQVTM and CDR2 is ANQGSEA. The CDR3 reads CSVVPGGSNQPQHF. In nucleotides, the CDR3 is TGCAGCGTTGTTCCAGGGGGTAGCAATCAGCCCCAGCATTTT. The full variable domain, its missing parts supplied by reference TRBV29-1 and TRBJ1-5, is SAVISQKPSRDICQRGTSLTIQCQVDSQVTMMFWYRQQPGQSLTLIATANQGSEATYESGFVIDKFPISRPNLTFSTLTVSNMSPEDSSIYLCSVVPGGSNQPQHFGDGTRLSIL.

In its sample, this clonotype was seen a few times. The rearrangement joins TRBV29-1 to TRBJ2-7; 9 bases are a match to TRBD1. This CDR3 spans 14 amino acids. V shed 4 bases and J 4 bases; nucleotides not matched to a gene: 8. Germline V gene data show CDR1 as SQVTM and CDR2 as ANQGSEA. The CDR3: CSVVVQGARYEQYF. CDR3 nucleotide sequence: TGCAGCGTTGTGGTACAGGGGGCGCGATACGAGCAGTACTTC.

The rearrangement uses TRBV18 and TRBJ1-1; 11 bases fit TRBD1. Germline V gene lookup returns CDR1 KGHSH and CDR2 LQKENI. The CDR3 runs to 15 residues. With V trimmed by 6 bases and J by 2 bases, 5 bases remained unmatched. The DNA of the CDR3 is TGTGCCAGCTCCCCGGACAGGGGGCGAAACACTGAAGCTTTCTTT. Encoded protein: CASSPDRGRNTEAFF.

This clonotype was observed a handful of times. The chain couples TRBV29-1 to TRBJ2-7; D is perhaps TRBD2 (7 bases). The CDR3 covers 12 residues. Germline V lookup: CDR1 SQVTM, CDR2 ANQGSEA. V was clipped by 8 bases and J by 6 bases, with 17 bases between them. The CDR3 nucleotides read TGCAGCATTCGAGGCGGGGGCGGCGAGCAGTACTTC. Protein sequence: CSIRGGGGEQYF.

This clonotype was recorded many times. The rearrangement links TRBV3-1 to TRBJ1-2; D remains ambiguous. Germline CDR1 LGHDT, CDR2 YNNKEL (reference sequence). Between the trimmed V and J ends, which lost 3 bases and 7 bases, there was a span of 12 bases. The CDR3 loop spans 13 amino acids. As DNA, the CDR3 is TGTGCCAGCAGCCAGGAAGTGTCAGCTGGCTACACCTTC. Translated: CASSQEVSAGYTF.

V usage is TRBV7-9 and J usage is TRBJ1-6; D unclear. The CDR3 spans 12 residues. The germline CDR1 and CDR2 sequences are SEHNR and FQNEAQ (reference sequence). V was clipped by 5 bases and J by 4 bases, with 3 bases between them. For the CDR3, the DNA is TGTGCCAGCAGCCAGTATAATTCACCCCTCCACTTT. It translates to CASSQYNSPLHF.

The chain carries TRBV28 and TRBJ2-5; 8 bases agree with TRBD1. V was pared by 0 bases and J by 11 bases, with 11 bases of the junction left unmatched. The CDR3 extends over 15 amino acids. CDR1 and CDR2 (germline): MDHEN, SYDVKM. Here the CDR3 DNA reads TGTGCCAGCAGTTTATGGGGACAGGCCGTCGTTTCGCAGTACTTC. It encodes CASSLWGQAVVSQYF.

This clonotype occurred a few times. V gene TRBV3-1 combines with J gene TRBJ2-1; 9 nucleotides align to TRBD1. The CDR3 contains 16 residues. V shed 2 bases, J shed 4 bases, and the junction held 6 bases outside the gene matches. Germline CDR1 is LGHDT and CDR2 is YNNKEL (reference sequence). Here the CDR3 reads CASSQIQGAGYNEQFF. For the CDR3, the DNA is TGTGCCAGCAGCCAAATACAGGGGGCCGGGTACAATGAGCAGTTCTTC.

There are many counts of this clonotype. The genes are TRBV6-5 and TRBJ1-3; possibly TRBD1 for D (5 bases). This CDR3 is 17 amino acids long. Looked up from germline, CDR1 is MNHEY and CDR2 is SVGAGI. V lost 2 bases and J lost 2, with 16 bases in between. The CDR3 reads CASSYGTQVGPGNTIYF. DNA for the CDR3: TGTGCCAGCAGTTACGGGACTCAAGTTGGACCTGGAAACACCATATATTTT.

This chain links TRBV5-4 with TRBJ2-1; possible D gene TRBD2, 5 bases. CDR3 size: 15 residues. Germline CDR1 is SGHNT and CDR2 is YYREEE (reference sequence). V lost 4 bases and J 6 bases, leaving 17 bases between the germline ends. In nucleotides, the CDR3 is TGTGCCAGCAGCCCCCGGCAGGCGGGCATCAATGAGCAGTTCTTC. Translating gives CASSPRQAGINEQFF.

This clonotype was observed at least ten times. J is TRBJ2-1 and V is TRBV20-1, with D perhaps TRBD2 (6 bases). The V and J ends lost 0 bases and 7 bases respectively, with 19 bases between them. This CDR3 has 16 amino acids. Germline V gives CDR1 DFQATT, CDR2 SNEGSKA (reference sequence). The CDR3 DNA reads TGCAGTGCTAGAGATAGCAGGAGACTAGGCACAAATGAGCAGTTCTTC. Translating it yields CSARDSRRLGTNEQFF.

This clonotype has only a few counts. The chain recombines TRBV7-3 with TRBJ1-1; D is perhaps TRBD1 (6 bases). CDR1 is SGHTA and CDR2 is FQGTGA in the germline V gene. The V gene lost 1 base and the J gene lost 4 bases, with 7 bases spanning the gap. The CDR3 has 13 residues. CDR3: CASSLKGGTEAFF. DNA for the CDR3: TGTGCCAGCAGCTTAAAGGGGGGCACTGAAGCTTTCTTT.

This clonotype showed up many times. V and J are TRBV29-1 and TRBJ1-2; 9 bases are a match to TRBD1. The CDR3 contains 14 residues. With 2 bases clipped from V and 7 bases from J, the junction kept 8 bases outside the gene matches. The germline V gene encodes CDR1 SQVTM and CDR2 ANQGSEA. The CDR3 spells CSVEHPGTGSGYTF. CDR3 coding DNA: TGCAGCGTTGAACATCCGGGGACAGGGAGTGGCTACACCTTC.

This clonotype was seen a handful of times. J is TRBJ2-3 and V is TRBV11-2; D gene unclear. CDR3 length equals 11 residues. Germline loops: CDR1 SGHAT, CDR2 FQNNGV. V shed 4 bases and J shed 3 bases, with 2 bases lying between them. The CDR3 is CASSWTDTQYF. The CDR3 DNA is TGTGCCAGCAGCTGGACAGATACGCAGTATTTT.

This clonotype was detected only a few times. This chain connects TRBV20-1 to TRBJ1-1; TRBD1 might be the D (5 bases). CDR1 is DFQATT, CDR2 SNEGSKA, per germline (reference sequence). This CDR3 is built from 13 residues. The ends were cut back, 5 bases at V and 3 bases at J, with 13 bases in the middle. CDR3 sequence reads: CSAAARVYTEAFF. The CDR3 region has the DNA TGCAGTGCTGCCGCCAGGGTTTACACTGAAGCTTTCTTT.

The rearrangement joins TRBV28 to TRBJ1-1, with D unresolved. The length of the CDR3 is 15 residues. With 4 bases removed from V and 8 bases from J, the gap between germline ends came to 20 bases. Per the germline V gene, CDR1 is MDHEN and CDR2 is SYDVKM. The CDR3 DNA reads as TGTGCCAGCAGTTGGGGTCCAGTCCCAACCGTCGAAGCTTTCTTT. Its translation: CASSWGPVPTVEAFF.

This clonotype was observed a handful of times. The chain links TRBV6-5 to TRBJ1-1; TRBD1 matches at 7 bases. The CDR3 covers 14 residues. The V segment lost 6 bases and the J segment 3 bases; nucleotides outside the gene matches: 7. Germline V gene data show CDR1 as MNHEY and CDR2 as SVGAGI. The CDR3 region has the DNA TGTGCCAGCAGCCCCAGACAGGGCTACACTGAAGCTTTCTTT. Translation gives CASSPRQGYTEAFF.